The source of this T cell receptor (beta chain) is a study of T cell clones after liver transplantation. For the study at large: Post-transplant blood was tracked for graft-donor-reactive T cell clones identified in a pre-transplant mixed lymphocyte reaction.

Produced via immunoSEQ multiplex PCR; TCRdb's table is partial and in-frame only. The sample lists 98,000 or so clones; around 86% were seen once. A word on this clone: Antigen: not known.

J gave up 5 bases and V 0 bases, and 6 bases lay outside the gene matches. The CDR3 is 15 amino acids. CDR1 and CDR2 from the germline V gene are SGHRS and YFSETQ. Regarding the study as a whole: Low donor cell numbers restricted donor-reactive repertoire measurement in two subjects. Circulating graft-donor-reactive CD4 TCRbeta sequences fell significantly post-transplant in 5 of 8 subjects.

This chain uses TRBV5-1 with TRBJ1-1, with 8 nucleotides matching TRBD1. Sequenced material: CD4+ T cells from blood, taken before liver transplant. This TCR was recovered from a human donor who received a liver transplant. The CDR3 protein is CASSLVQGAMTEAFF. The DNA of the CDR3 is TGCGCCAGCAGCTTGGTGCAGGGGGCGATGACTGAAGCTTTCTTT.